This entry is about one T cell receptor beta chain. The method was immunoSEQ multiplex PCR; TCRdb's version includes in-frame clones alone and lacks a portion of them. The repertoire holds around 100,000 clones, with 82% as singletons. V lost 4 bases and J 0 bases, leaving 13 bases between the germline ends. Germline V CDR1 and CDR2: SEHNR, FQNEAQ (reference sequence). This CDR3 spans 16 amino acids. TCR sequencing covered a few patients who responded to pembrolizumab. This entry is derived from a study of PD-1 blockade in mismatch repair-deficient tumors. This TCR came from an adult with mismatch repair-deficient cancer. This sequence joins TRBV7-9 and TRBJ2-1, with D possibly matching TRBD2 (6 bases). The input for sequencing was peripheral blood, taken roughly eight months after starting pembrolizumab. The CDR3 bases are TGTGCCAGCAGCTCCCGGGACTCTCTCTCCTACAATGAGCAGTTCTTC. Translating it yields CASSSRDSLSYNEQFF.